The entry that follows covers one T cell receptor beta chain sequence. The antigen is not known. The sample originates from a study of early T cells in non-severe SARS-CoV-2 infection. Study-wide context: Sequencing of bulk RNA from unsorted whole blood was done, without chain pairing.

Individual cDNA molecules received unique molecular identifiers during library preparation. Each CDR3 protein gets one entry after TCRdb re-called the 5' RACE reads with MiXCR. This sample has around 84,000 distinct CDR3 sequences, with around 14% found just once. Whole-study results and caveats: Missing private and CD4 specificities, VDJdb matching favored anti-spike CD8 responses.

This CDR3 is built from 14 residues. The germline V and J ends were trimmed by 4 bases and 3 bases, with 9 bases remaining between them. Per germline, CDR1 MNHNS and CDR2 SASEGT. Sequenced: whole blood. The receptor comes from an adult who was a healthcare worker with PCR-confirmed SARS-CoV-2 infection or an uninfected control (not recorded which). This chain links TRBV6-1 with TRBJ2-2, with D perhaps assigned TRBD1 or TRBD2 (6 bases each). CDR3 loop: CASSGGADTGELFF. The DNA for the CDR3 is TGTGCCAGCAGTGGGGGGGCGGACACCGGGGAGCTGTTTTTT.